This T cell receptor (beta chain) was recovered during a study of T cell clones after liver transplantation. Study background: TCRbeta sequencing after a pre-transplant mixed lymphocyte reaction identified graft-donor-reactive clones, later tracked in post-transplant blood. General study results and limits: Compared with third party-reactive sequences, donor-reactive ones declined more, independent of withdrawal success.

The method was immunoSEQ multiplex PCR; TCRdb's version includes in-frame clones alone and lacks a portion of them. Of 68,000 or so clones listed, roughly 92% were seen once; the top ten hold 0.75% to 1%. With respect to this clone: The antigen is undetermined.

The starting material was CD4+ T cells from blood, obtained about 27 months after liver transplant. The sequence was collected from a human patient who received a liver transplant. A subset of T cells may come from the graft donor.

The CDR3, as DNA: TGTGCCAGCAGCTTAGCTCGGGGGACCTATAACTATGGCTACACCTTC. Its protein is CASSLARGTYNYGYTF. V and J are TRBV11-3 and TRBJ1-2; weak D call: TRBD1 (5 bases). Trimming took 1 base from V and 1 from J, leaving 13 bases between them. CDR3 length: 16 amino acids. CDR1 and CDR2 (germline): SGHNT, YENEEA.